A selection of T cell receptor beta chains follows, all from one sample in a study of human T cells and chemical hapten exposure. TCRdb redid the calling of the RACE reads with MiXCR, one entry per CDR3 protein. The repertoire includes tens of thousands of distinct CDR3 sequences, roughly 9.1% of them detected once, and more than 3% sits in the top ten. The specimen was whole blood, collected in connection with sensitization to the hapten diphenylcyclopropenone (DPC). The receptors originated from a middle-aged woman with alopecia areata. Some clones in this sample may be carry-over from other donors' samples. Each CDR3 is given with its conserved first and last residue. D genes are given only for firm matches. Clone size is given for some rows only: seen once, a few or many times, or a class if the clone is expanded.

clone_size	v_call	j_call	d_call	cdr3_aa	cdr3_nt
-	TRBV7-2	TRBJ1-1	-	CASSPPGENTEAFF	TGTGCCAGCAGTCCCCCTGGGGAAAACACTGAAGCTTTCTTT
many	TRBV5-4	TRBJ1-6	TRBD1	CASSWDRGSPLHF	TGTGCCAGCAGCTGGGACAGGGGTTCACCCCTCCACTTT
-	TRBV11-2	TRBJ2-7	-	CASSLERGAHEQYF	TGTGCCAGCAGCTTAGAGCGGGGCGCACACGAGCAGTACTTC
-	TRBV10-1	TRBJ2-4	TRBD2	CASSESGGAKNIQYF	TGCGCCAGCAGTGAGTCGGGGGGGGCCAAAAACATTCAGTACTTC
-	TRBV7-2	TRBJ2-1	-	CASSIEVGTSYNEQFF	TGTGCCAGCAGTATAGAAGTAGGGACGTCCTACAATGAGCAGTTCTTC
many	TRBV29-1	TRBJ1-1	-	CSDTGSASTSTEAFF	TGCAGCGATACGGGATCAGCGTCTACTAGCACTGAAGCTTTCTTT
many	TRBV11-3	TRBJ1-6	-	CASRGRDGSPLHF	TGTGCCAGTCGGGGTAGGGACGGGTCACCCCTCCACTTT
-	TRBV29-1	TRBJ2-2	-	CSVGRENTGELFF	TGCAGCGTTGGAAGAGAGAACACCGGGGAGCTGTTTTTT
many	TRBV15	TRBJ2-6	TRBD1	CATSRTDRGAAGANVLTF	TGTGCCACCAGCAGAACCGACAGGGGGGCCGCGGGGGCCAACGTCCTGACTTTC
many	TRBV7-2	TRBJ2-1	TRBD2	CASSLETSGGAYNEQFF	TGTGCCAGCAGCTTGGAGACTAGCGGGGGGGCCTACAATGAGCAGTTCTTC
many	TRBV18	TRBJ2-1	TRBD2	CASSLASGDNEQFF	TGTGCCAGCTCACTTGCTAGCGGGGACAATGAGCAGTTCTTC
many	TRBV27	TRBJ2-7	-	CASSLFALGGTPYEQYF	TGTGCCAGCAGTTTATTCGCGTTAGGGGGGACCCCCTACGAGCAGTACTTC
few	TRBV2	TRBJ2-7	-	CASSEALPQYF	TGTGCCAGCAGTGAAGCGCTTCCGCAGTACTTC
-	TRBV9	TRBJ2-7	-	CASSVAEGFYEQYF	TGTGCCAGCAGCGTAGCGGAGGGCTTCTACGAGCAGTACTTC
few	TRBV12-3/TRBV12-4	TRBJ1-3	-	CASSLVESGNTIYF	TGTGCCAGCAGTTTAGTAGAATCTGGAAACACCATATATTTT
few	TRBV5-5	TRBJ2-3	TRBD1	CASSLFGQGYTDTQYF	TGTGCCAGCAGCTTGTTCGGACAGGGCTACACAGATACGCAGTATTTT
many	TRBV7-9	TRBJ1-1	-	CASSLFGGKEEAFF	TGTGCCAGCAGCTTATTTGGAGGGAAGGAGGAAGCTTTCTTT
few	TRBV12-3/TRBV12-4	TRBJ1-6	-	CASSFPGDNSPLHF	TGTGCCAGCAGTTTCCCTGGAGATAATTCACCCCTCCACTTT
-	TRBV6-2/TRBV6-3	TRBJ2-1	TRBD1	CASSQRTGNEQFF	TGTGCCAGCAGCCAACGGACAGGAAATGAGCAGTTCTTC
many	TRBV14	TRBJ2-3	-	CASSQMRTQYF	TGTGCCAGCAGCCAAATGCGGACGCAGTATTTT
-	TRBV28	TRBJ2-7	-	CASSLGGTLNYEQYF	TGTGCCAGCAGTTTAGGGGGCACCCTGAACTACGAGCAGTACTTC
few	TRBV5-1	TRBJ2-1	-	CASCLGGPYNEQFF	TGCGCCAGCTGCTTAGGGGGTCCCTACAATGAGCAGTTCTTC
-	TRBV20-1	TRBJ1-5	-	CSAAGRDQPQHF	TGCAGTGCTGCCGGTCGAGATCAGCCCCAGCATTTT
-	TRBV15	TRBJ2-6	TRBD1	CATSRSPGQGSSGANVLTF	TGTGCCACCAGCAGGTCACCGGGACAGGGGAGCTCTGGGGCCAACGTCCTGACTTTC
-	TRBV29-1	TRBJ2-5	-	CSVSAGETQYF	TGCAGCGTGTCGGCCGGAGAGACCCAGTACTTC
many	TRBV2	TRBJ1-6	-	CASKKGFEHSPLHF	TGTGCCAGCAAAAAGGGTTTTGAACATTCACCCCTCCACTTT
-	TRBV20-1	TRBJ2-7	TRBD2	CSSWTSGGQDFYEQYF	TGCAGTTCCTGGACTAGCGGGGGCCAAGACTTCTACGAGCAGTACTTC
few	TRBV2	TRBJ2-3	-	CASSRDPSNTDTQYF	TGTGCCAGCAGTCGGGACCCCTCAAACACAGATACGCAGTATTTT
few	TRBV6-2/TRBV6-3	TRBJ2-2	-	CASSLGVNTGELFF	TGTGCCAGCAGTCTGGGGGTAAACACCGGGGAGCTGTTTTTT
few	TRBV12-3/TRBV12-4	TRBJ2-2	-	CASSSRVDTGELFF	TGTGCCAGCAGTTCCAGGGTCGACACCGGGGAGCTGTTTTTT
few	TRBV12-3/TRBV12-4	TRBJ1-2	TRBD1	CASTPGGSHYGYTF	TGTGCCAGCACCCCAGGGGGGTCGCACTATGGCTACACCTTC
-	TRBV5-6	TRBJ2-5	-	CASSWTYLGTQYF	TGTGCCAGCAGCTGGACTTACCTTGGGACCCAGTACTTC
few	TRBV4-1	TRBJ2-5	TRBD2	CASSQEGREGETQYF	TGCGCCAGCAGCCAAGAAGGGCGGGAGGGTGAGACCCAGTACTTC
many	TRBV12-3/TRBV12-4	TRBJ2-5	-	CASSRDFQETQYF	TGTGCCAGCAGTCGGGACTTCCAAGAGACCCAGTACTTC
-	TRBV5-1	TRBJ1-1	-	CASSLVTRANTEAFF	TGCGCCAGCAGCCTAGTAACAAGGGCGAACACTGAAGCTTTCTTT
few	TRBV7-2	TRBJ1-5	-	CASSFLASSNQPQHF	TGTGCCAGCAGCTTCTTGGCCTCTAGCAATCAGCCCCAGCATTTT
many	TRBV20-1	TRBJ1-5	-	CSVSVLGNQPQHF	TGCAGTGTGTCGGTTTTGGGTAATCAGCCCCAGCATTTT
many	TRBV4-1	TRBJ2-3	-	CASSQGGRGDTQYF	TGCGCCAGCAGCCAAGGGGGGCGTGGAGATACGCAGTATTTT
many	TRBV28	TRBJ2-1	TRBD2	CASSVTSGGYNEQFF	TGTGCCAGCAGTGTGACTAGCGGGGGCTACAATGAGCAGTTCTTC
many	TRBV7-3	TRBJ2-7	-	CASSLYRVPYEQYF	TGTGCCAGCAGCTTATACAGGGTTCCCTACGAGCAGTACTTC
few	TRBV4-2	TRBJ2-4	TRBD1	CASSPRTGGNIQYF	TGTGCCAGCAGCCCCCGGACAGGGGGAAACATTCAGTACTTC
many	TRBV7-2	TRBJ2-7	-	CASSLGGGPSEQYF	TGTGCCAGCAGCTTAGGGGGGGGCCCTAGCGAGCAGTACTTC
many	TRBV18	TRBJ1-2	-	CASSPPGEDYGYTF	TGTGCCAGCTCACCACCGGGGGAGGACTATGGCTACACCTTC
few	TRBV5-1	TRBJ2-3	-	CASSLGTNPSTDTQYF	TGCGCCAGCAGCCTGGGGACCAACCCAAGCACAGATACGCAGTATTTT
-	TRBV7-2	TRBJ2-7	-	CASSLGYGSYEQYF	TGTGCCAGCAGCTTAGGGTACGGGTCCTACGAGCAGTACTTC
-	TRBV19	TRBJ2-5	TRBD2	CASSWGLAKETQYF	TGTGCCAGTTCGTGGGGACTAGCAAAAGAGACCCAGTACTTC
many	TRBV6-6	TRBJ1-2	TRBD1	CASSYSGTGVTDGYTF	TGTGCCAGCAGTTACTCCGGGACAGGAGTTACTGATGGCTACACCTTC
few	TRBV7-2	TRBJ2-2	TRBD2	CASSFSGGNTGELFF	TGTGCCAGCAGCTTTAGCGGGGGGAACACCGGGGAGCTGTTTTTT
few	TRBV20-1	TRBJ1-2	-	CSAPGVGYTF	TGCAGTGCGCCAGGGGTAGGCTACACCTTC
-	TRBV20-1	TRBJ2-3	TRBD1	CSAPPGTGSPDTQYF	TGCAGTGCCCCCCCCGGGACAGGGTCCCCAGATACGCAGTATTTT
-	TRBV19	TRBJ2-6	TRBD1	CASRDRGWGGTSGANVLTF	TGTGCCAGTAGGGACAGGGGTTGGGGAGGAACCTCTGGGGCCAACGTCCTGACTTTC
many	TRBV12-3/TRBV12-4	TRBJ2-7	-	CASSSRGEQYF	TGTGCCAGCAGTTCCCGTGGAGAGCAGTACTTC
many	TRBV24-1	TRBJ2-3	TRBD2	CATGGWSSGVPADTQYF	TGTGCCACCGGGGGATGGTCGAGCGGGGTTCCCGCAGATACGCAGTATTTT
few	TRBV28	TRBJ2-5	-	CASSVAALARETQYF	TGTGCCAGCAGTGTAGCCGCCTTAGCGCGCGAGACCCAGTACTTC
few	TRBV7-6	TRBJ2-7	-	CASSLGGEGNYEQYF	TGTGCCAGCAGCTTAGGGGGGGAAGGAAACTACGAGCAGTACTTC
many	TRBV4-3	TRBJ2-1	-	CASSQEQGRYNEQFF	TGCGCCAGCAGCCAAGAACAGGGCCGGTACAATGAGCAGTTCTTC
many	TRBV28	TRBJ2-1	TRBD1	CASRASGTGTHEQFF	TGTGCCAGCAGAGCTTCCGGGACAGGGACTCATGAGCAGTTCTTC
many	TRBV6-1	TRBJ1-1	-	CASSGQRSNTEAFF	TGTGCCAGCAGTGGACAGAGATCGAACACTGAAGCTTTCTTT
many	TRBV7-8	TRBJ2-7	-	CASSQQGVFAYEQYF	TGTGCCAGCAGCCAACAGGGCGTATTCGCCTACGAGCAGTACTTC
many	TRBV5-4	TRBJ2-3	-	CASSRPGTRSTDTQYF	TGTGCCAGCAGCCGCCCCGGAACCAGAAGCACAGATACGCAGTATTTT